This T cell receptor (beta chain) was sequenced for a study of T cell repertoires in cytomegalovirus infection. V was pared by 4 bases and J by 0 bases, with 15 bases between. The CDR3 totals 17 residues. Germline V gene data show CDR1 as MDHEN and CDR2 as SYDVKM. TCRdb used MiXCR to reprocess the reads, holding one entry per CDR3 protein. The table has 310,000 or so distinct CDR3 sequences, roughly a tenth seen once. The chain joins TRBV28 to TRBJ1-4; D remains ambiguous. This clonotype was obtained from a human donor in good health (CMV status not recorded). Some clones in this sample may be carry-over from other donors' samples. The specimen was PBMCs. The CDR3 DNA sequence: TGTGCCAGCAGTTCCTCCGCTGTGGGCGCAACTAATGAAAAACTGTTTTTT. It translates to CASSSSAVGATNEKLFF. The variable domain in full, with the rest retrieved from reference TRBV28 and TRBJ1-4, is DVKVTQSSRYLVKRTGEKVFLECVQDMDHENMFWYRQDPGLGLRLIYFSYDVKMKEKGDIPEGYSVSREKKERFSLILESASTNQTSMYLCASSSSAVGATNEKLFFGSGTQLSVL.